This TCR beta chain was observed in a study of T cells after posttransplantation cyclophosphamide. Germline V gene data show CDR1 as SGHRS and CDR2 as YFSETQ. V was pared by 4 bases and J by 4 bases, with 18 bases between. This CDR3 comprises 15 residues. A note on this clone: The target antigen is unknown.

Whole-study findings and limits: Blood and skin or GI T cell repertoires showed limited TRB overlap. Donor-recipient repertoire similarity was low at 1-2 months, rising over year one. Recipient CMV seropositivity and CMV reactivation strongly tracked TRB clonality.

On the day of bone marrow donation, the related graft donor provided peripheral blood. Measured with immunoSEQ multiplex PCR; TCRdb has only the in-frame clones, and not every one. Of under 20,000 clones in the sample, approximately 82% were seen once. The chain recombines TRBV5-1 with TRBJ2-7; D may be TRBD1 (6 bases). Sample: memory CD4+ T cells sorted from blood. The receptor was isolated from a man aged 30-40 years in good health and a related stem cell transplant donor. The CDR3 sequence is CASSRTGTNLYEQYF. The CDR3 DNA sequence: TGCGCCAGCAGCAGAACAGGGACAAATCTATACGAGCAGTACTTC. The full variable domain, its missing parts supplied by reference TRBV5-1 and TRBJ2-7, is KAGVTQTPRYLIKTRGQQVTLSCSPISGHRSVSWYQQTPGQGLQFLFEYFSETQRNKGNFPGRFSGRQFSNSRSEMNVSTLELGDSALYLCASSRTGTNLYEQYFGPGTRLTVT.